Sequencing of this TCR beta chain was carried out in a study of blood T cell repertoires in COVID-19. CDR3 length: 12 residues. Germline CDR1 is SGHTA and CDR2 is FQGNSA. V lost 5 bases to trimming and J lost 10 bases, with 12 bases between them. The table came from immunoSEQ multiplex PCR; TCRdb's copy has only in-frame clones and leaves some out. This sample yields 200,000 to 250,000 clones, of which roughly 84% are seen a single time; approximately 6.5% belongs to the top ten. The TCR comes from a woman in her 40s who had recovered from COVID-19. The chain links TRBV7-2 to TRBJ2-1; tentatively, D is TRBD1 (6 bases). The sequenced sample consisted of PBMCs or T cells enriched from blood (not recorded which). The DNA for the CDR3 is TGTGCCAGCAGCCGGCTGGGGGCGGAGCAGTTCTTC. This encodes CASSRLGAEQFF.